This entry concerns a single TCR beta chain. Its binding antigen is unknown. No much larger clone is present one base from it, and per-base qualities are unavailable. Whole blood was collected in K2EDTA tubes by collaborating institutions according to the institutions' own protocols. For TCRbeta analysis, collaborator samples were shipped as frozen whole blood, as isolated PBMCs, or as DNA extracted from either sample type. The data originate from a study of blood T cell repertoires in COVID-19 (dated by TCRdb to the early 2020s). In the study overall: Samples covering the acute and convalescent phases of COVID-19 were provided by collaborators in the United States, Italy and Spain. The material from the prospective study consisted of cDNA or gDNA derived from T cells, B-cell-depleted T cells, or PBMCs. Subjects who had been exposed to COVID-19, were actively infected with it, or had recovered from it provided the deeply sampled blood TCRbeta repertoires that made up the dataset. A freely available public database, intended as a resource for researchers studying the immune response to SARS-CoV-2, is where the repertoires were released. The samples were drawn from the first 160 participants of the ongoing ImmuneRACE study and from 1,254 subjects provided by 6 global collaborators. A de-identified subject ID, COVID-19 status, age in years and sex were almost always included in the sample metadata. Where HLA class I and class II types were available, the types were taken from metadata supplied by the sample provider, not from assay-based typing. On the study overall, not on this receptor specifically: Clinical and demographic metadata were provided uncurated, with the amount varying by source and participant.

TCRbeta CDR3 regions were amplified from genomic DNA using the immunoSEQ Assay, a bias-controlled multiplex PCR. In the paper's pipeline: Nucleated cell counts per sample were estimated from amplification of reference gene primers within the assay. To quantify the absolute abundance of each unique TCRbeta CDR3 rearrangement, sequence reads were collapsed and filtered. For each sample, productive Simpson clonality was calculated as the square root of Simpson's diversity index across productive rearrangements. TCRdb re-hosts the immuneACCESS table, in-frame sequences only. Its copies lack some clones; in the studies checked, an unresolved V gene accounts for under half of them, and the cause for the rest is not known. The V and J calls and clone size come from that table; D and trimming were worked out from the DNA. Across this sample there are about 90,000 clones, with over 75% seen only once. The top ten constitute around 7% of the sample.

V drops 0 bases and J drops 7 bases, leaving 12 bases in between. Taken from the germline V gene (reference sequence), the CDR1 and CDR2 loops are SEHNR and FQNEAQ. From cysteine to phenylalanine, the CDR3 is 14 amino acids long. Only CDR3 DNA remains: 42 bases, in frame from the first base. The source material was peripheral blood. The sequence came from a man aged 65 to 79 with acute or convalescent COVID-19. The rearrangement combines TRBV7-9 with TRBJ1-1; matching of 5 bases hints at TRBD1 as the D gene. CDR3 region: CASSLAIGGSEAFF. The DNA sequence is TGTGCCAGCAGCTTAGCGATCGGGGGAAGTGAAGCTTTCTTT. Extended through the reference TRBV7-9 and TRBJ1-1 proteins, this CDR3 yields the full variable domain: DTGVSQNPRHKITKRGQNVTFRCDPISEHNRLYWYRQTLGQGPEFLTYFQNEAQLEKSRLLSDRFSAERPKGSFSTLEIQRTEQGDSAMYLCASSLAIGGSEAFFGQGTRLTVV.